This T cell receptor (beta chain) was obtained from a study of blood T cell repertoires in COVID-19. V was cut by 1 base and J by 1 base, with 4 bases left in between. This CDR3 has 13 amino acids. Germline V CDR1 and CDR2: LGHDT, YNNKEL (reference sequence). Using immunoSEQ multiplex PCR, the repertoire was profiled, and TCRdb retains in-frame clones only, with some absent. The table shows 70,000 or so clones, with approximately 85% occurring only once. The source of this sequence is an elderly woman with active or convalescent COVID-19. This chain joins TRBV3-1 (or the pseudogene TRBV3-2) and TRBJ1-1; D is unresolved. Sequenced sample: peripheral blood. The CDR3 DNA reads TGTGCCAGCAGCCAAGCGGGGAACACTGAAGCTTTCTTT. Protein sequence: CASSQAGNTEAFF.